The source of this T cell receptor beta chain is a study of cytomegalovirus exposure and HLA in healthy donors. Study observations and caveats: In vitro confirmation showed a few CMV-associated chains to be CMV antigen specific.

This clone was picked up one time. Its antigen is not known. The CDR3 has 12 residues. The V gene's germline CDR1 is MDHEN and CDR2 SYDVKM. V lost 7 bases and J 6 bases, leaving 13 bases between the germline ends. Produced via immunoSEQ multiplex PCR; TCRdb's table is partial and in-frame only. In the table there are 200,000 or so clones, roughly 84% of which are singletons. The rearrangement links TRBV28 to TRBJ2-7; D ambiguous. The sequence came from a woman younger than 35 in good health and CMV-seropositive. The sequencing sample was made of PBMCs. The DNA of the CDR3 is TGTGCCAGCATCGGGTGGATCGGCGAGCAGTACTTC. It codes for CASIGWIGEQYF.